This TCR beta chain was sequenced in a study of cytomegalovirus exposure and HLA in healthy donors. V was pared by 3 bases and J by 8 bases, with 6 bases of the junction left unmatched. Germline CDR1 SGHAT, CDR2 FQNNGV. The CDR3 has 14 amino acids. A note on this clone: Antigen: not known.

PCR primers comprised 60 Vbeta and 13 Jbeta primers. Authors' analysis steps: A later analysis tallied approximately 78 million unique TCR beta chains, 8.5 million to 11 million of them shared. Data came from immunoSEQ multiplex PCR; TCRdb stores just in-frame clones and leaves some out. The V and J calls and clone size come from that table; D and trimming were worked out from the DNA. This table lists more than 65,000 clones. Regarding the study as a whole: In a later analysis, the majority of CMV-associated beta chains seemingly showed HLA restriction. A later analysis, which compared TCR beta chains of equal frequency, found the HLA-associated ones more clonally expanded.

Source material: PBMCs. The chain has TRBV11-2 and TRBJ1-4; 7 bases are a match to TRBD1. The source is a man between 35 and 55 years old in good health and CMV-seronegative. Here the CDR3 DNA reads TGTGCCAGCAGCTTCGGGACAGCAGGAGAAAAACTGTTTTTT. This sequence encodes CASSFGTAGEKLFF. The complete variable domain, with remaining parts taken from reference TRBV11-2 and TRBJ1-4, reads EAGVAQSPRYKIIEKRQSVAFWCNPISGHATLYWYQQILGQGPKLLIQFQNNGVVDDSQLPKDRFSAERLKGVDSTLKIQPAKLEDSAVYLCASSFGTAGEKLFFGSGTQLSVL.